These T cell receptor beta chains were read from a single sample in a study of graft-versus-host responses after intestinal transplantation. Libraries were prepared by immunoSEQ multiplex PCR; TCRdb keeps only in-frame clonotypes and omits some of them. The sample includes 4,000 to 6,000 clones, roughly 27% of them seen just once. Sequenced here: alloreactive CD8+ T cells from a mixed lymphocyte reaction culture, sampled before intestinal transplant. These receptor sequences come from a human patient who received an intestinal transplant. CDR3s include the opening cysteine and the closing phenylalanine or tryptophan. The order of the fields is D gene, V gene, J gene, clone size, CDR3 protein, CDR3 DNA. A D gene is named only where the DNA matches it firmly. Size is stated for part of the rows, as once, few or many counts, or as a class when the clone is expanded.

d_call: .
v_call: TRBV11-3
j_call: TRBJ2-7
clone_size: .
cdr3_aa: CASSYTAGEQYF
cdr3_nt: TGTGCCAGCAGCTACACCGCGGGCGAGCAGTACTTC

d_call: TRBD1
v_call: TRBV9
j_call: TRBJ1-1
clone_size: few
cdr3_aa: CASSVGEGARTEAFF
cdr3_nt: TGTGCCAGCAGCGTAGGAGAGGGGGCGAGGACTGAAGCTTTCTTT

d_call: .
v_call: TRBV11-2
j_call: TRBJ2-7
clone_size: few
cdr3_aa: CASSLVVPAGEQYF
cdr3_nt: TGTGCCAGCAGCTTGGTTGTCCCGGCAGGCGAGCAGTACTTC

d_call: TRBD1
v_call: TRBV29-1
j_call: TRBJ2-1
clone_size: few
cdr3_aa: CSVEAGTVFAYNEQFF
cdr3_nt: TGCAGCGTTGAAGCCGGGACAGTTTTCGCCTACAATGAGCAGTTCTTC

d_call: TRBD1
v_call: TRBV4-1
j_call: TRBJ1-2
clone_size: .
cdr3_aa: CASSQAGTGSLGLNGYTF
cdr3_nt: TGCGCCAGCAGCCAAGCCGGGACAGGGTCGCTCGGGCTTAATGGCTACACCTTC

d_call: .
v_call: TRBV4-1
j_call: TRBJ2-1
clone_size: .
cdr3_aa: CASSQETRGAYNEQFF
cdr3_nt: TGCGCCAGCAGCCAAGAGACCCGGGGTGCCTACAATGAGCAGTTCTTC

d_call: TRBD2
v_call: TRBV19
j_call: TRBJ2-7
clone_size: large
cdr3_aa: CASSRNSGILYEQYF
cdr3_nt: TGTGCCAGTAGTCGGAATAGCGGGATTCTCTACGAGCAGTACTTC

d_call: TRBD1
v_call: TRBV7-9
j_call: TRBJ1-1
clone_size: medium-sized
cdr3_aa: CASSDRVWVNTEAFF
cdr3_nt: TGTGCCAGCAGCGACAGGGTCTGGGTGAACACTGAAGCTTTCTTT

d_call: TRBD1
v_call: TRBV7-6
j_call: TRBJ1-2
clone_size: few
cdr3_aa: CASSLGTGGYYGYTF
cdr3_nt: TGTGCCAGCAGCTTGGGGACAGGGGGCTACTATGGCTACACCTTC

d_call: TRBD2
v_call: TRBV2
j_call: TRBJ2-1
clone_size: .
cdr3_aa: CASSVAGLAVYNEQFF
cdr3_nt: TGTGCCAGCAGTGTTGCTGGACTAGCGGTATACAATGAGCAGTTCTTC

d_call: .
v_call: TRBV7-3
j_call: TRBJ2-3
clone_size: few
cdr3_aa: CASSYTDTQYF
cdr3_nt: TGTGCCAGCAGCTACACAGATACGCAGTATTTT

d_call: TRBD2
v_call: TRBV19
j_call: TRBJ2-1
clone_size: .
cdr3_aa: CASSTRLAGHTEQFF
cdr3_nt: TGTGCCAGTAGTACCCGACTAGCGGGACACACTGAGCAGTTCTTC

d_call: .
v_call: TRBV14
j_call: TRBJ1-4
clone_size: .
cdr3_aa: CAGSQEDETREKLFF
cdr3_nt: TGTGCCGGCAGCCAAGAAGATGAGACACGTGAAAAACTGTTTTTT